Included here is one T cell receptor (beta chain) sequence, with context. V lost 4 bases, J lost 4 bases, and 7 bases stayed unmatched. The germline V gene encodes CDR1 SGDLS and CDR2 YYNGEE. This CDR3 is built from 14 residues. Sequenced by immunoSEQ multiplex PCR; TCRdb stores in-frame clones only, minus some. The sample includes more than 45,000 clones, more than 75% of them seen just once. The record originates from a study of PD-L1 blockade in urothelial cancer. On the study more broadly: Males with urothelial cancer arising in the bladder constituted about nine tenths of the roughly 29 patients.

The time point was: peripheral blood 6 weeks after treatment start. This TCR was recovered from a man between 60 and 75 years old with urothelial cancer. V and J are TRBV9 and TRBJ1-2; TRBD1 aligns across 7 bases. The starting material was PBMCs, obtained around atezolizumab (anti-PD-L1) treatment. As DNA, the CDR3 is TGTGCCAGCAGCCTTTCGACAGGGCTCTATGGCTACACCTTC. Encoded protein: CASSLSTGLYGYTF.